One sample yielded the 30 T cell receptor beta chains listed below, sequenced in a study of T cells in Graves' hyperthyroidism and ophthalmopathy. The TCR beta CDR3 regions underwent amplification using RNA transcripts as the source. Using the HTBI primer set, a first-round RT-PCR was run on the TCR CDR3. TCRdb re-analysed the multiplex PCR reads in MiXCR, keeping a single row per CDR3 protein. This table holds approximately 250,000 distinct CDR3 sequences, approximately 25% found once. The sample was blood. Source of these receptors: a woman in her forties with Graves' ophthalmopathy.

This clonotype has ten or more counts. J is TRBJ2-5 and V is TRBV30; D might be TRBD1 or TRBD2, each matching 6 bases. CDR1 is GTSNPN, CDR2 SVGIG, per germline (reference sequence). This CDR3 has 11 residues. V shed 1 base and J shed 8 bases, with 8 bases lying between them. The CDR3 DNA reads TGTGCCTGGAGTGCGGGGGCTACCCAGTACTTC. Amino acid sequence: CAWSAGATQYF.

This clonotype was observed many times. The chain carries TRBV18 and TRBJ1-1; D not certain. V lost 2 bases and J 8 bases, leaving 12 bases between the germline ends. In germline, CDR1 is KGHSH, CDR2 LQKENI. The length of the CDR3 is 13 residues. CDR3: CASSPVGILEAFF. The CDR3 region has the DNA TGTGCCAGCTCACCAGTGGGTATTCTGGAAGCTTTCTTT.

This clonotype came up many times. CDR3 sequence (DNA): TGCGCCAGCAGTGAACGAGGGCAAGAGACCCAGTACTTC. Residues: CASSERGQETQYF. The chain is built from TRBV10-1 and TRBJ2-5; possible D gene TRBD2, 5 bases. V was shortened by 3 bases and J by 2 bases, with 7 bases between the two germline ends. This CDR3 spans 13 amino acids. Germline assignment: CDR1 WNHNN and CDR2 SYGVQD (reference sequence).

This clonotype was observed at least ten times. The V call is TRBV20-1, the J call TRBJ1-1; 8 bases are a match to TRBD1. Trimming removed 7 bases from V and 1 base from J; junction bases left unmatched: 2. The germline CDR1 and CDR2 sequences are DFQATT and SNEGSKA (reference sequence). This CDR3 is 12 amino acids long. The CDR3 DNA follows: TGCAGTGTCGGACAGGGGAACACTGAAGCTTTCTTT. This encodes CSVGQGNTEAFF.

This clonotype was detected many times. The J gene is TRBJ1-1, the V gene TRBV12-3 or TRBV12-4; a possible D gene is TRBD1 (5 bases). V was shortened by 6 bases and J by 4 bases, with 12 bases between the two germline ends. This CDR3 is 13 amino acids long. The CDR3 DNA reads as TGTGCCAGCAGCGAGGGGTGGGCCACTGAAGCTTTCTTT. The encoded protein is CASSEGWATEAFF.

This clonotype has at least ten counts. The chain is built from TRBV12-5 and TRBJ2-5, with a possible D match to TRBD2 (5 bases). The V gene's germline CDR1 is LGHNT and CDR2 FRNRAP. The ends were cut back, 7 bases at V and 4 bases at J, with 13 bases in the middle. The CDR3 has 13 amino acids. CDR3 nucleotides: TGTGCTAGTGCTCCGGGGTCCGGAGAGACCCAGTACTTC. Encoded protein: CASAPGSGETQYF.

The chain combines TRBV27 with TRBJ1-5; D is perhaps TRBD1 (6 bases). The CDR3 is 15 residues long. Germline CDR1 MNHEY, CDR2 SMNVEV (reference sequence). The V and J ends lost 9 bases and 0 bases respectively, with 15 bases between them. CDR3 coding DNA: TGTGCCAGTCAAGGGGGAAGATATAGCAATCAGCCCCAGCATTTT. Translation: CASQGGRYSNQPQHF.

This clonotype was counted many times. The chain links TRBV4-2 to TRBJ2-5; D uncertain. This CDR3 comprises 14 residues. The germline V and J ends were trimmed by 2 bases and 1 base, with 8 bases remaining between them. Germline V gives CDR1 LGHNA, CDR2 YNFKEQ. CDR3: CASSQTEIQETQYF. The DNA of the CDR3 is TGTGCCAGCAGCCAAACGGAGATCCAAGAGACCCAGTACTTC.

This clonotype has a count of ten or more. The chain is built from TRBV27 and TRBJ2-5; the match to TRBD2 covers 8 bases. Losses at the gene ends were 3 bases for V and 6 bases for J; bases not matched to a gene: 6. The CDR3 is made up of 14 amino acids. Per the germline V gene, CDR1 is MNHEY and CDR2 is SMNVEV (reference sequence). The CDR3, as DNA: TGTGCCAGCAGTTTCCGGGGGGGCGAACAGACCCAGTACTTC. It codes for CASSFRGGEQTQYF.

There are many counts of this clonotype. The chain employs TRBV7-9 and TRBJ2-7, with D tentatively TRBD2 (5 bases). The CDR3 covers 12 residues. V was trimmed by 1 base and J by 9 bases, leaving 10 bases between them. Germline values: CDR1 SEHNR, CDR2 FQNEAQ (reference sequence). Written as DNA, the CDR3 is TGTGCCAGCAGCTTAGAGCGGTCGGGGCAGTACTTC. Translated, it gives CASSLERSGQYF. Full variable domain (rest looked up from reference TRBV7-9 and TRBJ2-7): DTGVSQNPRHKITKRGQNVTFRCDPISEHNRLYWYRQTLGQGPEFLTYFQNEAQLEKSRLLSDRFSAERPKGSFSTLEIQRTEQGDSAMYLCASSLERSGQYFGPGTRLTVT.

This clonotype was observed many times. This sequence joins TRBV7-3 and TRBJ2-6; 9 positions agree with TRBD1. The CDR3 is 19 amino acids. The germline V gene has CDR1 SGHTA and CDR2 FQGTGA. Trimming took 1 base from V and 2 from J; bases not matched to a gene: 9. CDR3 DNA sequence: TGTGCCAGCAGCTTAAGTCTTACAGGGGGCCGCCCTGGGGCCAACGTCCTGACTTTC. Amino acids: CASSLSLTGGRPGANVLTF.

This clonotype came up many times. This CDR3 reads CSASREGAGYGYTF. Here the CDR3 DNA reads TGCAGTGCCAGCAGGGAGGGGGCCGGCTATGGCTACACCTTC. The rearrangement joins TRBV20-1 to TRBJ1-2; 7 bases map to TRBD1. Germline CDR1 DFQATT, CDR2 SNEGSKA (reference sequence). J gave up 4 bases and V 6 bases, and 11 bases lay outside the gene matches. This CDR3 region has 14 residues.

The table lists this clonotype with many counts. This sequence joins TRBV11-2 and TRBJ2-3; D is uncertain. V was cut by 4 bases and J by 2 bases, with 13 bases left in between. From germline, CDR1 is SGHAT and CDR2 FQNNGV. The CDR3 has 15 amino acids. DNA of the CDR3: TGTGCCAGCAGCTCGGACCTCGGGCCCACAGATACGCAGTATTTT. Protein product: CASSSDLGPTDTQYF.

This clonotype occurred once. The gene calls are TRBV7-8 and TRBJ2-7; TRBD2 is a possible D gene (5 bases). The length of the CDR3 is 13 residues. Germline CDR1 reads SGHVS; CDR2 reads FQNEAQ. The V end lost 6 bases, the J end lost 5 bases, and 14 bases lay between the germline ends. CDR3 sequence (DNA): TGTGCCAGCAGTGTTTCGGGTAGCGACGAGCAGTACTTC. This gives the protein CASSVSGSDEQYF.

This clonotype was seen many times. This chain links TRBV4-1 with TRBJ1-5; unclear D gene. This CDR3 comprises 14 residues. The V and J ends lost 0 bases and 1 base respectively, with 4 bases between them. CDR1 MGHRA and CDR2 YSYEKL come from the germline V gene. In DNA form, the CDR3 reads TGCGCCAGCAGCCAAGATGCGAGCAATCAGCCCCAGCATTTT. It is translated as CASSQDASNQPQHF.

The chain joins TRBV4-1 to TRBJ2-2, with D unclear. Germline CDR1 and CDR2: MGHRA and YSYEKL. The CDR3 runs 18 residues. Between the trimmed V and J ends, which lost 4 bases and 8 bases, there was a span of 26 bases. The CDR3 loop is CASSLKLYDVTDPGELFF. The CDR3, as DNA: TGCGCCAGCAGCCTTAAATTATACGACGTCACGGATCCGGGGGAGCTGTTTTTT.

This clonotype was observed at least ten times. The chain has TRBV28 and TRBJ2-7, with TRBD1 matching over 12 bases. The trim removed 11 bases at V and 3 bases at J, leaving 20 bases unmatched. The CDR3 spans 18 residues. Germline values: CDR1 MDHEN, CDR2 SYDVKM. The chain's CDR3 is CAHSYGTGGGSGYYEQYF. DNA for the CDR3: TGTGCCCACTCCTACGGGACAGGGGGCGGAAGCGGCTACTACGAGCAGTACTTC.

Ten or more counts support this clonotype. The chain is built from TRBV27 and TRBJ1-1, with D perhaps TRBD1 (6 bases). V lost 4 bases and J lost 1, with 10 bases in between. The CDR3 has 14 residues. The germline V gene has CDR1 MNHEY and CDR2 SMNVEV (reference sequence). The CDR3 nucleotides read TGTGCCAGCAGTTCCAGGGGACGGAACACTGAAGCTTTCTTT. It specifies CASSSRGRNTEAFF.

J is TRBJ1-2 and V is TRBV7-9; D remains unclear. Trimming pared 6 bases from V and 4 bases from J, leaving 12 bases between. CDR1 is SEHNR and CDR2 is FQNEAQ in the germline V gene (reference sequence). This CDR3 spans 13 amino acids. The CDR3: CASRIDSAYGYTF. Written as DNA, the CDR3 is TGTGCCAGCAGGATCGATTCGGCCTATGGCTACACCTTC.

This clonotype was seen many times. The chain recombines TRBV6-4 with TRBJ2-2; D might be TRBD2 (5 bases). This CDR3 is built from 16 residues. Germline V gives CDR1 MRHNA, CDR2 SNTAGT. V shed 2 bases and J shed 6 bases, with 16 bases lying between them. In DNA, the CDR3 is TGTGCCAGCAGTGACCCTCCCACATTCGGGGCCGGGGAGCTGTTTTTT. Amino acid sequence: CASSDPPTFGAGELFF.

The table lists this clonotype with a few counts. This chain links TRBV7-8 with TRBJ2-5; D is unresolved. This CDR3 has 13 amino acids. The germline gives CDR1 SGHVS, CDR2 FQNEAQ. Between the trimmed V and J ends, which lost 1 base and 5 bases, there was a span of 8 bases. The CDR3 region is CASSLVWRETQYF. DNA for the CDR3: TGTGCCAGCAGCTTAGTTTGGCGTGAGACCCAGTACTTC.

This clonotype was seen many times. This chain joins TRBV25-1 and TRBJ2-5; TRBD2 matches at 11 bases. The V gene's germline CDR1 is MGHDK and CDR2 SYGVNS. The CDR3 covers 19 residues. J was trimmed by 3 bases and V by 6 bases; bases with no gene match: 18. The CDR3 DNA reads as TGTGCCAGCAGCGATAATCGTCTAGCGGGAGGACCTATTAAAGAGACCCAGTACTTC. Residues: CASSDNRLAGGPIKETQYF.

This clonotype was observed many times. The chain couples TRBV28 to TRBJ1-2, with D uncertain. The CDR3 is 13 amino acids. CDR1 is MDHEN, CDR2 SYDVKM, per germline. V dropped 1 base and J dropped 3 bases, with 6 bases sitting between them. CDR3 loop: CASSLFVHYGYTF. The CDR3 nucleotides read TGTGCCAGCAGTTTATTCGTGCACTATGGCTACACCTTC.

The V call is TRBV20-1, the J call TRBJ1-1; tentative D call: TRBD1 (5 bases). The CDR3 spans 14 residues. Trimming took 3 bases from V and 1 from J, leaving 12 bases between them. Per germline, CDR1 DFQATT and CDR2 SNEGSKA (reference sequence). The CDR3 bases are TGCAGTGCTAGCCTAGGGACGGGGAACACTGAAGCTTTCTTT. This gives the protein CSASLGTGNTEAFF.

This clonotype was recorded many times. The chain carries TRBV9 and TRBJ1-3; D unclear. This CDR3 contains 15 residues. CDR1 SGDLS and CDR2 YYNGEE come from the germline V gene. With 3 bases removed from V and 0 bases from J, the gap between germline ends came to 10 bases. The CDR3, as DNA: TGTGCCAGCAGCGAGGCGAGTTTCTCTGGAAACACCATATATTTT. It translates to CASSEASFSGNTIYF. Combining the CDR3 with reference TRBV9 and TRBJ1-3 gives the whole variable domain DSGVTQTPKHLITATGQRVTLRCSPRSGDLSVYWYQQSLDQGLQFLIQYYNGEERAKGNILERFSAQQFPDLHSELNLSSLELGDSALYFCASSEASFSGNTIYFGEGSWLTVV.

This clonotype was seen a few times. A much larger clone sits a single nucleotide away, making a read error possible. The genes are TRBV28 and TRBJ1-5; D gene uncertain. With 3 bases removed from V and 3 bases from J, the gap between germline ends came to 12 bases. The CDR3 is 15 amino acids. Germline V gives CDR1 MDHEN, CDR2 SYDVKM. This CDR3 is CASSFRLGYNQPQHF. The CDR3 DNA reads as TGTGCCAGCAGTTTTCGGCTGGGATACAATCAGCCCCAGCATTTT.

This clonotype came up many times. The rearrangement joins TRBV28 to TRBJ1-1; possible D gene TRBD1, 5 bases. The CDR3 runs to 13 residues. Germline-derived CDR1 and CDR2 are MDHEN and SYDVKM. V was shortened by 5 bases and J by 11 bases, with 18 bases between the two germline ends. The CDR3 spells CASSNPQGGSAFF. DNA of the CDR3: TGTGCCAGCAGTAACCCCCAGGGTGGCTCCGCTTTCTTT.

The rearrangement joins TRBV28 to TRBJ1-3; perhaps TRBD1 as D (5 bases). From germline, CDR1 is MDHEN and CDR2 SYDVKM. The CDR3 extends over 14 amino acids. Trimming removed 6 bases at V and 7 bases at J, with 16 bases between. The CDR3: CASRTSGGVNTIYF. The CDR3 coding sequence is TGTGCCAGCAGAACCTCAGGAGGGGTTAACACCATATATTTT.

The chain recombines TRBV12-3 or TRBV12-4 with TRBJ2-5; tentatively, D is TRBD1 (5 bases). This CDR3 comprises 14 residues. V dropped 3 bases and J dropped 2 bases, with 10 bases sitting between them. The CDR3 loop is CASSFLTVQETQYF. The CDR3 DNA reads TGTGCCAGCAGTTTTTTGACAGTACAAGAGACCCAGTACTTC.

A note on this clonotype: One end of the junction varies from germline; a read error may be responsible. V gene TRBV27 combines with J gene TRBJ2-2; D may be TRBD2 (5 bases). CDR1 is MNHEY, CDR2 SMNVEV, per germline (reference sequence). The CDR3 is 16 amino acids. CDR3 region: CASSSTGNTVLWELSF. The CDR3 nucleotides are TGTGCCAGCAGTTCAACCGGGAATACTGTCCTCTGGGAGCTGTCTTTT.